Following are 23 T cell receptor beta chains from one sample sequenced in a study of blood T cell repertoires in COVID-19. TCRdb keeps only in-frame clones here, not all; method: immunoSEQ multiplex PCR. Of under 450,000 clones listed, less than 90% were seen once; the top ten hold 2.5% to 3%. The sequenced sample consisted of PBMCs or T cells enriched from blood (not recorded which). Receptors originate from a young woman who had recovered from COVID-19.

A word on this clone: The same CDR3 can be traced to other DNA sequences in this sample. DNA for the CDR3: TGTGCCAGCTCACTCGGGACAGGGGACACCTACGAGCAGTACTTC. The encoded protein is CASSLGTGDTYEQYF. The gene calls are TRBV18 and TRBJ2-7; 10 nucleotides line up with TRBD1. Trimming took 4 bases from V and 2 from J; bases not matched to a gene: 5. The CDR3 has 15 amino acids. The germline V gene encodes CDR1 KGHSH and CDR2 LQKENI.

The V and J genes are TRBV2 and TRBJ2-5; D may be TRBD1 (6 bases). The CDR3 totals 13 residues. Deletions cut 10 bases from V and 0 bases from J, with 12 bases between. Germline V gene data show CDR1 as SNHLY and CDR2 as FYNNEI. The CDR3 DNA follows: TGTGCCACCACAGGGCGAGACCAAGAGACCCAGTACTTC. Amino acids: CATTGRDQETQYF. The variable domain in full, with the rest retrieved from reference TRBV2 and TRBJ2-5, is EPEVTQTPSHQVTQMGQEVILRCVPISNHLYFYWYRQILGQKVEFLVSFYNNEISEKSEIFDDQFSVERPDGSNFTLKIRSTKLEDSAMYFCATTGRDQETQYFGPGTRLLVL.

This clone was recorded once. V and J are TRBV7-3 and TRBJ1-6; D is unclear. CDR3 size: 13 residues. Germline CDR1 SGHTA, CDR2 FQGTGA. V was clipped by 4 bases and J by 7 bases, with 8 bases between them. The CDR3 spells CASSSSRNSPLHF. CDR3 coding DNA: TGTGCCAGCAGCTCTAGTAGGAATTCACCCCTCCACTTT.

V is TRBV2 and J is TRBJ2-3; 11 bases align to TRBD2. V gave up 7 bases and J gave up 1 base; unmatched junction bases: 1. Germline V gene data show CDR1 as SNHLY and CDR2 as FYNNEI. The CDR3 extends over 14 amino acids. The CDR3 sequence: CASKTSGGTDTQYF. The CDR3 DNA reads as TGTGCCAGCAAGACTAGCGGGGGCACAGATACGCAGTATTTT.

This sequence joins TRBV4-1 and TRBJ2-7, with TRBD1 identical over 7 bases. Trimming removed 3 bases from V and 4 bases from J; junction bases left unmatched: 9. This CDR3 contains 15 residues. Germline V gene sequence: CDR1 MGHRA, CDR2 YSYEKL. The CDR3 reads CASSQEKTGIYEQYF. In DNA, the CDR3 is TGCGCCAGCAGCCAGGAAAAGACAGGGATATACGAGCAGTACTTC.

The CDR3 bases are TGTGCCAGCAGCTTAGTCGAGTGGGGCGACACTGAAGCTTTCTTT. It is translated as CASSLVEWGDTEAFF. This chain uses TRBV7-9 with TRBJ1-1; possibly TRBD1 for D (5 bases). CDR1 is SEHNR and CDR2 is FQNEAQ in the germline V gene (reference sequence). The CDR3 runs 15 residues. V gave up 1 base and J gave up 3 bases, with 12 bases separating them. The full variable domain, rest sourced from reference TRBV7-9 and TRBJ1-1, is DTGVSQNPRHKITKRGQNVTFRCDPISEHNRLYWYRQTLGQGPEFLTYFQNEAQLEKSRLLSDRFSAERPKGSFSTLEIQRTEQGDSAMYLCASSLVEWGDTEAFFGQGTRLTVV.

DNA for the CDR3: TGCAGCGCTACACGGGACAGTACTTATTATGGCTACACCTTC. Encoded protein: CSATRDSTYYGYTF. The chain combines TRBV29-1 with TRBJ1-2; 7 nucleotides line up with TRBD1. CDR1 is SQVTM and CDR2 is ANQGSEA in the germline V gene. V was clipped by 7 bases and J by 5 bases; unmatched bases: 13. CDR3 length equals 14 residues.

The chain joins TRBV19 to TRBJ1-5, with D possibly matching TRBD1 (5 bases). Germline V gene sequence: CDR1 LNHDA, CDR2 SQIVND (reference sequence). Trimming took 5 bases from V and 2 from J, leaving 13 bases between them. This CDR3 spans 15 amino acids. In DNA form, the CDR3 reads TGTGCCAGTAGTGACGTAGGGGAGGGCAATCAGCCCCAGCATTTT. Translating gives CASSDVGEGNQPQHF.

The rearrangement joins TRBV5-6 to TRBJ2-3; 11 bases align to TRBD2. With V trimmed by 3 bases and J by 4 bases, 4 bases remained unmatched. CDR1 and CDR2 from the germline V gene are SGHDT and YYEEEE. CDR3 length equals 15 residues. CDR3 protein: CASSSRLAGPDTQYF. The CDR3 DNA reads as TGTGCCAGCAGCTCGAGACTAGCGGGGCCAGATACGCAGTATTTT.

This clone was counted once. The chain couples TRBV27 to TRBJ1-1; 8 bases agree with TRBD1. Germline lookup yields CDR1 MNHEY and CDR2 SMNVEV (reference sequence). The CDR3 spans 15 residues. With 2 bases clipped from V and 8 bases from J, the junction kept 10 bases outside the gene matches. CDR3 sequence (DNA): TGTGCCAGCAGTTTAAGGGCAGGGGGCGCGTGGGAAGCTTTCTTT. It yields the protein CASSLRAGGAWEAFF.

The CDR3 nucleotides read TGTGCCAGCAGCTTGGAGCCTAGCGGTACCGGGAGCTCCTACAATGAGCAGTTCTTC. It codes for CASSLEPSGTGSSYNEQFF. The V gene is TRBV5-4, the J gene TRBJ2-1; TRBD2 agrees at 7 bases. Germline CDR1 and CDR2: SGHNT and YYREEE (reference sequence). The CDR3 has 19 residues. V lost 0 bases and J lost 0; bases outside the gene matches: 12. The full variable domain, in which reference TRBV5-4 and TRBJ2-1 provide the parts outside the CDR3, is ETGVTQSPTHLIKTRGQQVTLRCSSQSGHNTVSWYQQALGQGPQFIFQYYREEENGRGNFPPRFSGLQFPNYSSELNVNALELDDSALYLCASSLEPSGTGSSYNEQFFGPGTRLTVL.

This sequence joins TRBV11-3 and TRBJ2-7; D gene unclear. Germline V gives CDR1 SGHNT, CDR2 YENEEA. V lost 5 bases and J lost 1, with 12 bases in between. The CDR3 totals 14 residues. Here the CDR3 reads CASSQTSGSYEQYF. CDR3 nucleotides: TGTGCCAGCAGCCAGACATCCGGATCCTACGAGCAGTACTTC.

V gene TRBV14 combines with J gene TRBJ2-7; a weak D match, TRBD1 (6 bases). V was shortened by 4 bases and J by 3 bases, with 13 bases between the two germline ends. The CDR3 totals 14 residues. Germline CDR1 and CDR2: SGHDN and FVKESK. CDR3 in DNA: TGTGCCAGCAGCCCCCAACAGGGTAGCTACGAGCAGTACTTC. Amino acids: CASSPQQGSYEQYF. Filled out from reference TRBV14 and TRBJ2-7, the complete variable domain reads EAGVTQFPSHSVIEKGQTVTLRCDPISGHDNLYWYRRVMGKEIKFLLHFVKESKQDESGMPNNRFLAERTGGTYSTLKVQPAELEDSGVYFCASSPQQGSYEQYFGPGTRLTVT.

In this sample, this clone turned up once. The J gene is TRBJ2-3, the V gene TRBV19; D may be TRBD2 (6 bases). The CDR3 consists of 16 residues. Trimming took off 2 bases at V and 2 bases at J, with 14 bases between the two ends. The germline CDR1 and CDR2 sequences are LNHDA and SQIVND (reference sequence). As DNA, the CDR3 is TGTGCCAGTAGTATAAGGAGGGCGGCCTCCACAGATACGCAGTATTTT. This sequence encodes CASSIRRAASTDTQYF.

As concerns this clone: The sample contains more than one DNA sequence encoding this CDR3. CDR3 residues: CASSQGSTEAFF. CDR3 nucleotide sequence: TGCGCCAGCAGCCAGGGGAGTACTGAAGCTTTCTTT. The chain joins TRBV4-1 to TRBJ1-1; D remains unclear. V was trimmed by 3 bases and J by 5 bases, leaving 7 bases between them. Germline V CDR1 and CDR2: MGHRA, YSYEKL. The CDR3 is 12 residues long.

The chain employs TRBV12-5 and TRBJ1-3, with 9 bases lining up with TRBD1. The CDR3 runs to 15 residues. The V gene end was trimmed by 5 bases and the J gene end by 9 bases; junction bases not matched to a gene: 11. CDR1 LGHNT and CDR2 FRNRAP come from the germline V gene. The DNA for the CDR3 is TGTGCTAGTGGTGTCCCGGGACAGGGCCTTCGCACCATATATTTT. Protein: CASGVPGQGLRTIYF.

V usage is TRBV4-1 and J usage is TRBJ2-7; 9 bases align to TRBD2. This CDR3 comprises 17 residues. V was pared by 3 bases and J by 5 bases, with 14 bases of the junction left unmatched. Germline values: CDR1 MGHRA, CDR2 YSYEKL. DNA for the CDR3: TGCGCCAGCAGCCAGGGTTTTTTGGCTAGCGGGGTCCACGAGCAGTACTTC. Its translation: CASSQGFLASGVHEQYF.

This clone was seen a handful of times. Distinct nucleotide sequences in the sample also encode this CDR3. The chain has TRBV19 and TRBJ1-1; no firm D call. V shed 2 bases and J shed 0 bases, with 4 bases lying between them. Germline CDR1 reads LNHDA; CDR2 reads SQIVND (reference sequence). This CDR3 region has 13 residues. The CDR3 region has the DNA TGTGCCAGTAGTATACGGGTGAACACTGAAGCTTTCTTT. This sequence encodes CASSIRVNTEAFF.

The rearrangement uses TRBV5-1 and TRBJ1-1; D not certain. Trimming shortened V by 2 bases and J by 0 bases, and 14 bases separated the two germline ends. The CDR3 is 16 residues long. Germline V gene sequence: CDR1 SGHRS, CDR2 YFSETQ. CDR3 sequence: CASSFSGAEMNTEAFF. CDR3 in DNA: TGCGCCAGCAGCTTCTCAGGCGCTGAAATGAACACTGAAGCTTTCTTT.

The rearrangement joins TRBV6-9 to TRBJ2-1; TRBD2 agrees at 11 bases. The CDR3 is 17 residues long. CDR1 is MNHGY, CDR2 SVAAGI, per germline. V shed 7 bases, J shed 6 bases, and the junction held 14 bases outside the gene matches. The CDR3 nucleotides read TGTGCCAGCACAACCCAAATAGCGGGAGGGCCGGTCAATGAGCAGTTCTTC. This sequence encodes CASTTQIAGGPVNEQFF.

This chain connects TRBV12-3 or TRBV12-4 to TRBJ2-7; 7 nucleotides agree with TRBD2. V shed 5 bases, J shed 6 bases, and the junction held 7 bases outside the gene matches. This CDR3 has 13 amino acids. This chain's CDR3 is CASSPGLRSEQYF. The CDR3 region has the DNA TGTGCCAGCAGTCCGGGACTAAGGTCCGAGCAGTACTTC.

V is TRBV10-3 and J is TRBJ2-3, with 7 bases aligning to TRBD2. This CDR3 comprises 14 residues. Germline V gene lookup returns CDR1 ENHRY and CDR2 SYGVKD. J gave up 0 bases and V 6 bases, and 3 bases lay outside the gene matches. CDR3 loop: CAISLSGSTDTQYF. The CDR3 region has the DNA TGTGCCATCAGCCTTAGCGGGAGCACAGATACGCAGTATTTT.

V and J are TRBV4-2 and TRBJ2-3; TRBD1 matches at 11 bases. CDR3 length: 16 amino acids. Germline V gene sequence: CDR1 LGHNA, CDR2 YNFKEQ. Germline trimming cut 3 bases from V and 5 bases from J; bases unmatched to any gene: 7. The CDR3 nucleotides read TGTGCCAGCAGCCACCCGGGACAGGGGGGCGGAGATACGCAGTATTTT. Translation: CASSHPGQGGGDTQYF.